A selection of T cell receptor beta chains follows, all from one sample in a study of shared clonotypes between healthy human individuals. Assay used: immunoSEQ multiplex PCR; TCRdb lists only in-frame clones, some missing. Seen here are around 600,000 clones, approximately 95% observed once, and the top ten hold 0.11%. Sample: naive CD8+ T cells sorted from blood. These receptors all come from a woman in her 30s in good health. The CDR3 runs from the conserved cysteine through the conserved F or W. Each record gives: CDR3 DNA, CDR3 protein, J gene, clone size, CDR3 length, V gene, D gene. The D gene is left open where the match is weak. Not all rows give a size; the values are once, few, many and, for expanded clones, a class.

cdr3_nt: TGTGCCAGCGATGAACGGGCGGACTCCTACAATGAGCAGTTCTTC; cdr3_aa: CASDERADSYNEQFF; j_call: TRBJ2-1; clone_size: .; cdr3_length: 15; v_call: TRBV6-1; d_call: .
cdr3_nt: TGTGCCAGCACCCCCTGGGGGGCGGATGGCTACACCTTC; cdr3_aa: CASTPWGADGYTF; j_call: TRBJ1-2; clone_size: .; cdr3_length: 13; v_call: TRBV28; d_call: .
cdr3_nt: TGTGCCAGCAGTTTCCCCGGACAGGGTTTCACTGAAGCTTTCTTT; cdr3_aa: CASSFPGQGFTEAFF; j_call: TRBJ1-1; clone_size: .; cdr3_length: 15; v_call: TRBV28; d_call: TRBD1
cdr3_nt: TGTGCCAGCAGCTTGGGGGCTAGTAAGCAGTATTTT; cdr3_aa: CASSLGASKQYF; j_call: TRBJ2-3; clone_size: .; cdr3_length: 12; v_call: TRBV5-8; d_call: .
cdr3_nt: TGTGCCAGCAGTATTAGACAGGGGGGGGCCTCCAACTATGGCTACACCTTC; cdr3_aa: CASSIRQGGASNYGYTF; j_call: TRBJ1-2; clone_size: .; cdr3_length: 17; v_call: TRBV28; d_call: TRBD1
cdr3_nt: TGTGCCAGCATTGGGGAGCGGATCACAGATACGCAGTATTTT; cdr3_aa: CASIGERITDTQYF; j_call: TRBJ2-3; clone_size: .; cdr3_length: 14; v_call: TRBV2; d_call: .
cdr3_nt: TGCAGCGTTGAAAACCGACTAGCGGGAGCTAATTACGAGCAGTACTTC; cdr3_aa: CSVENRLAGANYEQYF; j_call: TRBJ2-7; clone_size: .; cdr3_length: 16; v_call: TRBV29-1; d_call: TRBD2
cdr3_nt: TGTGCCACCAGCACCACTCCGGGGAGCTCCGAGCAGTACTTC; cdr3_aa: CATSTTPGSSEQYF; j_call: TRBJ2-7; clone_size: .; cdr3_length: 14; v_call: TRBV15; d_call: .
cdr3_nt: TGTGCCAGCGCTAGCGGGAGGGCCTATGAGCAGTTCTTC; cdr3_aa: CASASGRAYEQFF; j_call: TRBJ2-1; clone_size: .; cdr3_length: 13; v_call: TRBV27; d_call: TRBD2
cdr3_nt: TGTGCCAGCAGTTTATCTGGCGGGACCAGCTCCTACGAGCAGTACTTC; cdr3_aa: CASSLSGGTSSYEQYF; j_call: TRBJ2-7; clone_size: few; cdr3_length: 16; v_call: TRBV27; d_call: .
cdr3_nt: TGTGCCAGCAGCGCCAAATACCTCGCCGGGACAGGGCCTCCTGAGCAGTTCTTC; cdr3_aa: CASSAKYLAGTGPPEQFF; j_call: TRBJ2-1; clone_size: .; cdr3_length: 18; v_call: TRBV9; d_call: TRBD1